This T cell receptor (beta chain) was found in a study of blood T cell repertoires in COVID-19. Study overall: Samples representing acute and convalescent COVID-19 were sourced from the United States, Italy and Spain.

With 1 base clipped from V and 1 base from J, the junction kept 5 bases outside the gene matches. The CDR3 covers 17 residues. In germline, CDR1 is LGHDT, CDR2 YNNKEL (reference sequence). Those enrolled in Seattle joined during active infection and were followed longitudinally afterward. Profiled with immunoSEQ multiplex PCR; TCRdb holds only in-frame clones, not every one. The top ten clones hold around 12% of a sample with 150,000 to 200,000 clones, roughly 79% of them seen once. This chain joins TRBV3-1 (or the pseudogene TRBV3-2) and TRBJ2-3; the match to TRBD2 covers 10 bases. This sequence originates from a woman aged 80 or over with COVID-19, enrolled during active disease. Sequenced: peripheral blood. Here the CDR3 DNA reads TGTGCCAGCAGCCAAGTCTCGAGCGGGGGGGGCACAGATACGCAGTATTTT. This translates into CASSQVSSGGGTDTQYF.